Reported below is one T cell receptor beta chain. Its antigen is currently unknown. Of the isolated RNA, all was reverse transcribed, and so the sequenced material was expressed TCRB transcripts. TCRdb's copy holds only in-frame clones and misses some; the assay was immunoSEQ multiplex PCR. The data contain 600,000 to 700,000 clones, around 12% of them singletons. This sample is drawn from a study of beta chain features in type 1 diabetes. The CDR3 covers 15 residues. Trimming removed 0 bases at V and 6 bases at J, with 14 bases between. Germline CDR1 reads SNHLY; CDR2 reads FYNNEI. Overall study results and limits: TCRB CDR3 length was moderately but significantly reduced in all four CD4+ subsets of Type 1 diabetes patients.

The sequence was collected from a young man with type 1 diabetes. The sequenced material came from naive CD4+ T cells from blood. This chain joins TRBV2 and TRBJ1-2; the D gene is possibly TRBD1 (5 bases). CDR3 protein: CASSEAETVPNGYTF. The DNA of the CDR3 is TGTGCCAGCAGTGAAGCGGAGACAGTCCCTAATGGCTACACCTTC.